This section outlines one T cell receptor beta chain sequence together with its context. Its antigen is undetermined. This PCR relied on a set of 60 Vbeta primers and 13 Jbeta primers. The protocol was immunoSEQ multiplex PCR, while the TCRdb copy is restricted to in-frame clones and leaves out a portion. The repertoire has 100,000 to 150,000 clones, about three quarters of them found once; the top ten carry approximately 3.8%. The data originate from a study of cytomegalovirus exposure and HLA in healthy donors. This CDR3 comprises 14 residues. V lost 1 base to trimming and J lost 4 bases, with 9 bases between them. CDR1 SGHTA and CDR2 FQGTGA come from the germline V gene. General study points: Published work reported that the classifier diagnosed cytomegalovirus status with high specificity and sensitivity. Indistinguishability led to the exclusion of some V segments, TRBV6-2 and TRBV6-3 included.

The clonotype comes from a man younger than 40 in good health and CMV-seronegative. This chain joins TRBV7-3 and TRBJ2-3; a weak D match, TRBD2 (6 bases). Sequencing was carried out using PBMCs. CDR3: CASSLRGGPDTQYF. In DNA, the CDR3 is TGTGCCAGCAGCTTAAGGGGAGGTCCAGATACGCAGTATTTT.